One and the same sample provided the 8 T cell receptor beta chains below, sequenced in a study of identical twins. TCRdb re-derived calls from the 5' RACE reads in MiXCR, one entry per CDR3 protein. The table shows around 530,000 distinct CDR3 sequences, with around 15% occurring only once. The same sample was also studied in work on yellow fever vaccine responses in identical twins.

The source material was CD4+ T cells sorted from blood. The source is a woman aged 18 to 35 in good health.

This chain joins TRBV6-1 and TRBJ1-6; 7 bases fit TRBD1. The V segment lost 6 bases and the J segment 9 bases; nucleotides outside the gene matches: 8. CDR1 is MNHNS, CDR2 SASEGT, per germline. The CDR3 runs to 14 residues. CDR3 region: CASRPDRAGSPLHF. The CDR3, as DNA: TGTGCCAGCAGGCCCGACAGGGCTGGTTCACCCCTCCACTTT.

This clonotype appeared a few times. V and J are TRBV3-1 and TRBJ2-1, with 16 bases that match TRBD2. Germline V gene lookup returns CDR1 LGHDT and CDR2 YNNKEL (reference sequence). This CDR3 comprises 19 residues. Trimming took 7 bases from V and 0 from J; bases not matched to a gene: 9. This CDR3 is CASTHLGLAGGYSYNEQFF. DNA of the CDR3: TGTGCCAGCACCCATCTGGGACTAGCGGGGGGGTACTCCTACAATGAGCAGTTCTTC.

The chain is built from TRBV7-7 and TRBJ2-2; D not resolved. The CDR3 consists of 14 residues. V was clipped by 3 bases and J by 2 bases, with 7 bases between them. In germline, CDR1 is SSHAT, CDR2 FNYEAQ (reference sequence). The CDR3 coding sequence is TGTGCCAGCAGCTTGTACGCTAACACCGGGGAGCTGTTTTTT. The encoded protein is CASSLYANTGELFF.

This clonotype occurred a few times. The chain employs TRBV9 and TRBJ2-2; D is possibly TRBD1 (6 bases). The CDR3 has 15 amino acids. The V end was cut by 0 bases, the J end by 5 bases, with 11 bases between. Germline CDR1 SGDLS, CDR2 YYNGEE. CDR3 protein: CASSVAQGITGELFF. CDR3 nucleotides: TGTGCCAGCAGCGTAGCACAGGGTATAACCGGGGAGCTGTTTTTT.

Many counts were recorded for this clonotype. The chain recombines TRBV12-3 or TRBV12-4 with TRBJ2-3, with no clear D. V was trimmed by 0 bases and J by 1 base, leaving 5 bases between them. CDR3 length: 14 amino acids. CDR3 in DNA: TGTGCCAGCAGTTTAGCATTTGGCACAGATACGCAGTATTTT. Its protein is CASSLAFGTDTQYF.

This clonotype occurred many times. The chain has TRBV12-3 or TRBV12-4 and TRBJ2-3; D call uncertain. The CDR3 sequence is 14 residues long. Trimming removed 1 base from V and 1 base from J, with 6 bases in between. The CDR3 DNA is TGTGCCAGCAGTTTAGGCAGAGGCACAGATACGCAGTATTTT. This translates into CASSLGRGTDTQYF.

In its sample, this clonotype was seen many times. The rearrangement links TRBV7-6 to TRBJ2-5; the match to TRBD1 covers 8 bases. After removal of 5 bases from V and 3 bases from J, the junction contained 2 bases not matched to a gene. This CDR3 has 13 amino acids. The V gene's germline CDR1 is SGHVS and CDR2 FNYEAQ. The CDR3 is CASSRQGKETQYF. The CDR3 bases are TGTGCCAGCAGCAGACAGGGGAAAGAGACCCAGTACTTC.

This clonotype was observed a handful of times. The chain combines TRBV7-9 with TRBJ1-1; 7 bases line up with TRBD1. This CDR3 contains 15 residues. Looked up from germline, CDR1 is SEHNR and CDR2 is FQNEAQ (reference sequence). Trimming took 4 bases from V and 1 from J; bases not matched to a gene: 6. The chain's CDR3 is CASSSQGRENTEAFF. The CDR3 DNA sequence: TGTGCCAGCAGCTCACAGGGGCGCGAGAACACTGAAGCTTTCTTT.